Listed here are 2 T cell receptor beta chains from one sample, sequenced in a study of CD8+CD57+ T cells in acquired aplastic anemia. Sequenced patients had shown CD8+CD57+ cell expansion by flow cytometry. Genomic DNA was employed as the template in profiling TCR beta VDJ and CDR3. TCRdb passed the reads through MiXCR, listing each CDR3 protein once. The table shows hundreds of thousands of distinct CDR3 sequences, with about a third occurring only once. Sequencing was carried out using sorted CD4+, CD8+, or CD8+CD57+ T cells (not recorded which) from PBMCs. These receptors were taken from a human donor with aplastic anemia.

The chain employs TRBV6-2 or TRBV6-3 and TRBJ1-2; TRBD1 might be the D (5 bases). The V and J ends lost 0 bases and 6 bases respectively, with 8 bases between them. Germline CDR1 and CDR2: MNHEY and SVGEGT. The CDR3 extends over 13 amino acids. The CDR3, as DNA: TGTGCCAGCAGTTACTCTCAGGACAATGGCTACACCTTC. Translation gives CASSYSQDNGYTF.

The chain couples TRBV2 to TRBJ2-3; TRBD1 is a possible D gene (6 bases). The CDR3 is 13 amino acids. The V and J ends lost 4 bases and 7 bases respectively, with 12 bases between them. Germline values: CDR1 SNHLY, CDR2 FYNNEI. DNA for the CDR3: TGTGCCAGCAGTGTCCCGGACAGCTATACGCAGTATTTT. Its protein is CASSVPDSYTQYF.